This T cell receptor (beta chain) was obtained from a study of Graves' ophthalmopathy and Graves' hyperthyroidism. RNA served as the template for amplifying TCR beta CDR3 regions. After a first-round RT-PCR with HTBI primers, a second-round multiplex PCR was run. TCRdb reprocessed the multiplex PCR reads with MiXCR, giving one entry per CDR3 protein. The table shows 660,000 or so distinct CDR3 sequences, with more than 40% occurring only once. For this clonotype: The antigen remains unidentified.

Trimming removed 4 bases from V and 2 bases from J, with 14 bases in between. Germline-derived CDR1 and CDR2 are MGHDK and SYGVNS. The CDR3 is made up of 16 amino acids. Findings and limits, study-wide: Among expanded thyroid clonotypes above 0.001 frequency, most also occurred in blood. Using a 13-signature model, the authors split ophthalmopathy from stable hyperthyroidism, with 87.88% sensitivity and 75% to 82% specificity.

This chain uses TRBV25-1 with TRBJ1-4, with a weak D call TRBD1 (6 bases). The specimen was peripheral blood. This TCR was sampled from an adult man with Graves' ophthalmopathy. The CDR3 region is CASSAVQGRTNEKLFF. CDR3 DNA sequence: TGTGCCAGCAGTGCCGTCCAGGGGCGGACTAATGAAAAACTGTTTTTT.